A single sample gave rise to the 7 T cell receptor beta chains below, sequenced in a study of shared clonotypes between healthy human individuals. Repertoires were generated with immunoSEQ multiplex PCR, while TCRdb's copy carries only in-frame clones and drops some. The data hold some 550,000 clones, with 97% observed a single time. Sequenced input: naive CD4+ T cells sorted from blood. As for subset: CD45RA+ positively selected. Receptor source: a young woman in good health.

This chain uses TRBV10-2 with TRBJ2-3; a weak D match, TRBD1 (6 bases). V was cut by 6 bases and J by 2 bases, with 15 bases left in between. Germline CDR1 reads WSHSY; CDR2 reads SAAADI. The CDR3 covers 15 residues. CDR3 region: CASRPRQEFTDTQYF. CDR3 DNA sequence: TGCGCCAGCAGGCCAAGACAGGAATTCACAGATACGCAGTATTTT.

The chain has TRBV28 and TRBJ1-3; D gene unclear. The CDR3 spans 13 residues. Germline CDR1 MDHEN, CDR2 SYDVKM. V was shortened by 7 bases and J by 0 bases, with 7 bases between the two germline ends. The CDR3 DNA reads as TGTGCCAGCACTTCGCCCTCTGGAAACACCATATATTTT. Amino acid sequence: CASTSPSGNTIYF.

The rearrangement links TRBV5-8 to TRBJ2-5, with 8 bases matching TRBD2. Germline V CDR1 and CDR2: SGHTS, YDEGEE. The CDR3 runs to 15 residues. V gave up 3 bases and J gave up 5 bases; unmatched junction bases: 9. CDR3 nucleotide sequence: TGTGCCAGCAGCTCCGGGACTAGGGTGAGGGAGACCCAGTACTTC. Protein sequence: CASSSGTRVRETQYF.

The V call is TRBV28, the J call TRBJ2-3, with 7 nucleotides matching TRBD2. The CDR3 is made up of 16 amino acids. Germline assignment: CDR1 MDHEN and CDR2 SYDVKM. The V and J ends lost 3 bases and 5 bases, in that order; junction bases with no gene match: 11. The CDR3 loop reads CASSFSGRAFIDTQYF. The CDR3 DNA follows: TGTGCCAGCAGTTTTAGTGGGAGGGCCTTCATAGATACGCAGTATTTT. Drawing the rest from reference TRBV28 and TRBJ2-3, the complete variable domain is DVKVTQSSRYLVKRTGEKVFLECVQDMDHENMFWYRQDPGLGLRLIYFSYDVKMKEKGDIPEGYSVSREKKERFSLILESASTNQTSMYLCASSFSGRAFIDTQYFGPGTRLTVL.

This chain links TRBV18 with TRBJ2-7; tentative D call: TRBD1 (6 bases). In germline, CDR1 is KGHSH, CDR2 LQKENI. Deletions cut 6 bases from V and 5 bases from J, with 23 bases between. The CDR3 covers 16 residues. The CDR3 DNA is TGTGCCAGCTCCCCTCGAATGACAGGAAGTGGTGACGAGCAGTACTTC. It codes for CASSPRMTGSGDEQYF.

This clone was recorded only once. The gene calls are TRBV7-7 and TRBJ2-7; a possible D gene is TRBD2 (6 bases). Trimming took 1 base from V and 5 from J, leaving 12 bases between them. Germline V gives CDR1 SSHAT, CDR2 FNYEAQ (reference sequence). The CDR3 has 14 residues. The CDR3 here is CASSLGGGMHEQYF. CDR3 nucleotide sequence: TGTGCCAGCAGCTTAGGTGGAGGGATGCACGAGCAGTACTTC.

The chain carries TRBV9 and TRBJ2-4; 8 bases map to TRBD2. V lost 3 bases to trimming and J lost 0 bases; unmatched junction nucleotides: 2. CDR1 is SGDLS and CDR2 is YYNGEE in the germline V gene. The length of the CDR3 is 15 residues. The CDR3 DNA reads TGTGCCAGCAGCGCGGGAGGGACAGCCAAAAACATTCAGTACTTC. This encodes CASSAGGTAKNIQYF.